This TCR beta chain was retrieved from a study of preoperative IRX-2 immunotherapy in early breast cancer. Only in-frame clones appear in the TCRdb table, and some are missing; sequencing was by immunoSEQ multiplex PCR. This table holds 25,000 or so clones, 85% to 90% found once. The treatment denotes: preoperative locoregional IRX-2 cytokine immunotherapy. This phase Ib study tested locoregional IRX-2 cytokine immunotherapy given before surgery. The length of the CDR3 is 13 residues. V shed 2 bases, J shed 5 bases, and the junction held 1 base outside the gene matches. Germline lookup yields CDR1 SEHNR and CDR2 FQNEAQ (reference sequence).

This TCR derives from a human donor with breast cancer. This rearrangement joins TRBV7-9 to TRBJ1-1, with 8 bases identical to TRBD1. The sample consisted of tumor tissue, taken after IRX-2 immunotherapy. This chain's CDR3 is CASSLNRGTEAFF. The DNA for the CDR3 is TGTGCCAGCAGCTTAAACAGGGGGACTGAAGCTTTCTTT.